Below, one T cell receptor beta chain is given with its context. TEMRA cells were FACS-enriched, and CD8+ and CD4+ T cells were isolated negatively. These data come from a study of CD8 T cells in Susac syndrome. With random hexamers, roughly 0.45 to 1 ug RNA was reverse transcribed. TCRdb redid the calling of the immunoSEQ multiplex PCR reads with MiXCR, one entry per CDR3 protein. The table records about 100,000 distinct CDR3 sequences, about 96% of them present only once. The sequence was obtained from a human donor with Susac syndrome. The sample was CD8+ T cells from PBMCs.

CDR3 sequence: CASSRQGSGTEAFF. CDR3 sequence (DNA): TGTGCCAGCAGCCGACAGGGCTCGGGCACTGAAGCTTTCTTT. V usage is TRBV7-3 and J usage is TRBJ1-1; 7 positions agree with TRBD1. Looked up from germline, CDR1 is SGHTA and CDR2 is FQGTGA. With 5 bases clipped from V and 4 bases from J, the junction kept 7 bases outside the gene matches. The CDR3 totals 14 residues.